Listed below are T cell receptor beta chains from one sample, sequenced in a study of T cell repertoires in cytomegalovirus infection. TCRdb independently ran MiXCR on the reads; one entry per CDR3 protein. Of approximately 180,000 distinct CDR3 sequences listed, approximately 19% were seen once; the top ten hold under 3.5%. The sample taken for sequencing was PBMCs. These receptors all stem from a human donor in good health (CMV status not recorded). Some clones in this sample may be carry-over from other donors' samples. The CDR3 runs from the conserved cysteine through the conserved F or W. A D gene is named only where the DNA matches it firmly. The size field is filled for only some rows; it gives once, few, many or a size class.

D	V	size	J	DNA	CDR3
-	TRBV7-3	few	TRBJ2-5	TGTGCCAGCAGCTTAACAGGGGCAGAGACCCAGTACTTC	CASSLTGAETQYF
-	TRBV5-4	-	TRBJ1-1	TGTGCCAGCAGTTTACCCTCCAGGGGCAGTGAAGCTTTCTTT	CASSLPSRGSEAFF
-	TRBV7-2	many	TRBJ2-1	TGTGCCAGCAGCTTCCATGGTTTTGGCAATGAGCAGTTCTTC	CASSFHGFGNEQFF
-	TRBV29-1	-	TRBJ2-3	TGCAGCGCGGAATGTACAGATACGCAGTATTTT	CSAECTDTQYF
-	TRBV3-1	-	TRBJ2-2	TGTGCCAGCAGCACTAAACAGACCCTCTGGAGCGGGGAGCTGTTTTTT	CASSTKQTLWSGELFF
-	TRBV6-2/TRBV6-3	many	TRBJ1-5	TGTGCCAGCAGACAGAAGGGGGTTTACAGCAATCAGCCCCAGCATTTT	CASRQKGVYSNQPQHF
-	TRBV29-1	-	TRBJ1-1	TGCAGCGCGACCTTGAGGGCTGAAGCTTTCTTT	CSATLRAEAFF
-	TRBV9	few	TRBJ2-2	TGTGCCAGCAGCGTAGGTCCCTCCACCGGGGAGCTGTTTTTT	CASSVGPSTGELFF
TRBD2	TRBV28	few	TRBJ2-7	TGTGCCAGCAGTTGGGTCGGGAGGGGTTCCTACGAGCAGTACTTC	CASSWVGRGSYEQYF
-	TRBV7-7	many	TRBJ2-5	TGTGCCAGCAGCTCCGGGCTGGAGGGGACCCAGTACTTC	CASSSGLEGTQYF
-	TRBV7-8	many	TRBJ2-1	TGTGCCAGCAGCTTAGGGGGTTGGGTGCGCGACAATGAGCAGTTCTTC	CASSLGGWVRDNEQFF
TRBD1	TRBV10-3	-	TRBJ1-2	TGTGCCATCAGTGAGGGGACAGGGGGCGCGAGCTATGGCTACACCTTC	CAISEGTGGASYGYTF
-	TRBV18	-	TRBJ1-1	TGTGCCAGCTCAGGGTTTGACACCATGAACACTGAAGCTTTCTTT	CASSGFDTMNTEAFF
-	TRBV6-2/TRBV6-3	-	TRBJ2-2	TGTGCCAGCAGTCCCCACCTAGGGCATGACGGGGAGCTGTTTTTT	CASSPHLGHDGELFF
TRBD1	TRBV28	few	TRBJ2-7	TGTGCCAGCAGTCTTCTTCAAGGGGACAGGGGGCTCTACGAGCAGTACTTC	CASSLLQGDRGLYEQYF
-	TRBV20-1	-	TRBJ2-5	TGCAGTGCTACCCGGGGGGCCGGGGAGACCCAGTACTTC	CSATRGAGETQYF
TRBD1	TRBV7-9	many	TRBJ2-3	TGTGCCAGCAGACAGACAGGGGTGGACACAGATACGCAGTATTTT	CASRQTGVDTDTQYF
TRBD2	TRBV6-1	many	TRBJ2-1	TGTGCCAGCAGTGCCGGGACTAGCGGGACGATGAGCTCCTACAATGAGCAGTTCTTC	CASSAGTSGTMSSYNEQFF
-	TRBV5-4	few	TRBJ2-3	TGTGCCAGCAGCCTGGGGAGTTACACAGATACGCAGTATTTT	CASSLGSYTDTQYF
-	TRBV7-2	few	TRBJ1-2	TGTGCCAGCAGCTTAGATGGAGGGTTCGGTGGCTACACCTTC	CASSLDGGFGGYTF
-	TRBV29-1	-	TRBJ2-2	TGCAGCGTTGTACCCGGGACCGGGGAGCTGTTTTTT	CSVVPGTGELFF
TRBD2	TRBV5-1	-	TRBJ2-1	TGCGCCAGCAGCTTGAAGAGAAGCGGGAGGGTGGGTGAGCAGTTCTTC	CASSLKRSGRVGEQFF
-	TRBV12-3/TRBV12-4	-	TRBJ1-5	TGTGCCAGCAGTTTCGGGCAGGGTAATCAGCCCCAGCATTTT	CASSFGQGNQPQHF
-	TRBV2	few	TRBJ2-3	TGTGCCAGCAGCCGACAGAGTGTTAGCACAGATACGCAGTATTTT	CASSRQSVSTDTQYF
TRBD2	TRBV7-2	few	TRBJ2-3	TGTGCCAGCAGCTCCCTAGCGGGGTTAGATACGCAGTATTTT	CASSSLAGLDTQYF
-	TRBV12-3/TRBV12-4	many	TRBJ1-1	TGTGCCAGCGAGGAAATCGTGAACACTGAAGCTTTCTTT	CASEEIVNTEAFF
-	TRBV28	-	TRBJ2-1	TGTGCCAGCAGTCTTCCGGGCAAAGTCAATGAGCAGTTCTTC	CASSLPGKVNEQFF
TRBD2	TRBV7-3	many	TRBJ2-3	TGTGCCAGCAGCCGACTAGCGGGGGATACGCAGTATTTT	CASSRLAGDTQYF
-	TRBV6-6	-	TRBJ1-1	TGTGCCAGCAGTTACTCGTCGGGTAGCACTGAAGCTTTCTTT	CASSYSSGSTEAFF
TRBD1	TRBV5-1	few	TRBJ1-4	TGCGCCAGCAGCTTGGGGGACAGAAAGAATGAAAAACTGTTTTTT	CASSLGDRKNEKLFF
-	TRBV7-2	many	TRBJ1-1	TGTGCCAGCAGCTTATTTACGAACACTGAAGCTTTCTTT	CASSLFTNTEAFF
-	TRBV2	many	TRBJ2-1	TGTGCCAGCAGTGGGGCAAGCCATGAGCAGTTCTTC	CASSGASHEQFF
-	TRBV2	few	TRBJ2-1	TGTGCCAGCAGCGAAGAGAGGGGACTCGTTTCTATTGAGCAGTTCTTC	CASSEERGLVSIEQFF
TRBD1	TRBV28	-	TRBJ1-4	TGTGCCAGCAGTTTATTGGCCCCAGGGGGGGATGAAAAACTGTTTTTT	CASSLLAPGGDEKLFF
TRBD1	TRBV7-2	many	TRBJ2-5	TGTGCCAGCAGCCCCGGACAGGGATCACAAGAGACCCAGTACTTC	CASSPGQGSQETQYF
-	TRBV28	many	TRBJ2-1	TGTGCCAGCAGTTTAATACCGCCCTACAATGAGCAGTTCTTC	CASSLIPPYNEQFF
TRBD1	TRBV19	-	TRBJ1-2	TGTGCCAGTACCCTGACAGGGACTGTCTATGGCTACACCTTC	CASTLTGTVYGYTF
TRBD1	TRBV5-1	-	TRBJ2-4	TGCGCCAGCAGCTTAAACCCCACAGGGGCCGAAAACATTCAGTACTTC	CASSLNPTGAENIQYF
-	TRBV4-2	few	TRBJ2-1	TGTGCCAGCAGCCATCCTGAGGGGGGAGATACCTATAAGTCCTACAATGAGCAGTTCTTC	CASSHPEGGDTYKSYNEQFF
-	TRBV7-2	many	TRBJ2-3	TGTGCCAGCAGCTGGGACCCCCTCACAGATACGCAGTATTTT	CASSWDPLTDTQYF
-	TRBV5-1	-	TRBJ2-7	TGCGCCAGCAGCCCGCCGAACAGCCCCTACGAGCAGTACTTC	CASSPPNSPYEQYF
-	TRBV29-1	-	TRBJ2-1	TGCAGCGTTGAAGGGTCCGGGGTGGCCTACAATGAGCAGTTCTTC	CSVEGSGVAYNEQFF
TRBD2	TRBV5-6	-	TRBJ2-3	TGTGCCAGCAGCTCCCTACTAGCGGGGGTCACAGATACGCAGTATTTT	CASSSLLAGVTDTQYF
-	TRBV20-1	-	TRBJ2-1	TGCAGTGCGATACCTCAGTTGGGCAAGGATAGGGATGAGCAGTTCTTC	CSAIPQLGKDRDEQFF
-	TRBV12-3/TRBV12-4	many	TRBJ2-2	TGTGCCAGCAGCGGAGGGGGGACAGCAGACACCGGGGAGCTGTTTTTT	CASSGGGTADTGELFF
-	TRBV20-1	few	TRBJ2-1	TGCAGTGCTAGAGTAAGAAGAGCCACCAATGAGCAGTTCTTC	CSARVRRATNEQFF
-	TRBV4-1	-	TRBJ1-1	TGCGCCAGCAGCCAAGTGCAGGGGAACACTGAAGCTTTCTTT	CASSQVQGNTEAFF
-	TRBV2	once	TRBJ1-2	TGTGCCAGCAGCACCGACATAACTTCTAACTATGGCTACACCTTC	CASSTDITSNYGYTF
-	TRBV5-1	-	TRBJ2-7	TGCGCCAGCAGCTTGGATGGCAGGACCTCCTACGAGCAGTACTTC	CASSLDGRTSYEQYF